Listed here is a single T cell receptor (beta chain). Its matching antigen is unknown. It was with a sample-barcoded 5' primer and a J-beta primer mix that a second PCR of about 6 to 11 cycles was run. TCRdb itself ran the 5' RACE reads through MiXCR, one entry per CDR3 protein. The repertoire includes roughly 1.5 million distinct CDR3 sequences, approximately 39% of them detected once, and over 3.5% sits in the top ten. Each sample had at least 6 million PBMCs isolated. This sample was taken from a study of blood T cells in healthy people across ages. Notes on the study in general: The lack of PBMC sorting stopped any conclusive naive versus antigen-experienced comparison. Older age went with lower TCR beta diversity per million T cells, in a roughly linear way.

V gave up 8 bases and J gave up 4 bases, with 9 bases separating them. This CDR3 region has 12 residues. Germline CDR1 reads MNHEY; CDR2 reads SVGEGT. Sequences were obtained from blood. This TCR was recovered from a woman under 30 in good health. The J gene is TRBJ2-1, the V gene TRBV6-2 or TRBV6-3; TRBD1 is a possible D gene (5 bases). The CDR3 here is CASGAIYNEQFF. CDR3 bases: TGTGCCAGCGGGGCTATTTACAATGAGCAGTTCTTC.